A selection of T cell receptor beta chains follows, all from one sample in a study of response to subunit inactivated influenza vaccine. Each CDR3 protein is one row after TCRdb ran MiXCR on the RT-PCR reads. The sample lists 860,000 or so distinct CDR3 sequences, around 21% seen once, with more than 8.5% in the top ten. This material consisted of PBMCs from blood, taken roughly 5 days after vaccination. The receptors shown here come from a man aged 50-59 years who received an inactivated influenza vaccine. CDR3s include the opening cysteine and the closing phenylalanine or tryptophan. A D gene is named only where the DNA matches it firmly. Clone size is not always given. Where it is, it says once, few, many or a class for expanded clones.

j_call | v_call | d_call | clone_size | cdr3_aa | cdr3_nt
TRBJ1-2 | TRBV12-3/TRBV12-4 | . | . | CASSLRRYGYTF | TGTGCCAGCAGTTTACGGAGGTATGGCTACACCTTC
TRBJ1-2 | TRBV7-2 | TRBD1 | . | CASSLGQGASDGYTF | TGTGCCAGCAGCCTCGGACAGGGGGCAAGTGATGGCTACACCTTC
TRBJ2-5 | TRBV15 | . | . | CATSPRGGKETQYF | TGTGCCACCAGCCCCCGAGGGGGGAAAGAGACCCAGTACTTC
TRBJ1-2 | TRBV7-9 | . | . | CASSPPRGGYTF | TGTGCCAGCAGCCCACCACGAGGCGGCTACACCTTC
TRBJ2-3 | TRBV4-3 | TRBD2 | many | CASSQDPLLAGRADTQYF | TGCGCCAGCAGCCAAGATCCCCTACTAGCGGGTAGGGCAGATACGCAGTATTTT
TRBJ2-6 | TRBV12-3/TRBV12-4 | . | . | CASSIQISGANVLTF | TGTGCCAGCAGTATTCAGATCTCTGGGGCCAACGTCCTGACTTTC
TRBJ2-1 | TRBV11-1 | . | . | CASSRTVKPNEQFF | TGTGCCAGCAGCAGGACAGTTAAACCCAACGAGCAGTTCTTC
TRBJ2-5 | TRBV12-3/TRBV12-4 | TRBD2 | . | CASSIKGLAVQETQYF | TGTGCCAGCAGCATAAAGGGACTAGCGGTCCAAGAGACCCAGTACTTC
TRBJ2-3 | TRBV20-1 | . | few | CNPRSGGTDTQYF | TGCAACCCCCGGAGCGGAGGCACAGATACGCAGTATTTT
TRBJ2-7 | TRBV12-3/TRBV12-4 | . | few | CASSFLQEQYF | TGTGCCAGCAGTTTTTTGCAGGAGCAGTACTTC
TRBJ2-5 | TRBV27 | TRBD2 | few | CASRGRGAYQETQYF | TGTGCCAGCAGGGGGCGGGGGGCCTACCAAGAGACCCAGTACTTC
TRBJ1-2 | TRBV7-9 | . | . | CAKELLALNYGYTF | TGTGCCAAAGAACTCTTGGCCCTTAACTATGGCTACACCTTC
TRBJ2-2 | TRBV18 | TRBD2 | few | CASSPSGADTGELFF | TGTGCCAGCTCACCTAGCGGGGCCGACACCGGGGAGCTGTTTTTT
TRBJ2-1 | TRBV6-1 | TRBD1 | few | CASRRQGPYNEQFF | TGTGCCAGCAGGAGACAGGGACCGTACAATGAGCAGTTCTTC
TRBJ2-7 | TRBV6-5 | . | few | CASSYGPFYEQYF | TGTGCCAGCAGTTACGGCCCCTTCTACGAGCAGTACTTC
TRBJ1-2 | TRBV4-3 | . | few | CASSQDPVPNYGYTF | TGCGCCAGCAGCCAAGATCCCGTTCCTAACTATGGCTACACCTTC
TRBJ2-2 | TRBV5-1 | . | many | CASRVDTGELFF | TGCGCCAGCAGGGTCGACACCGGGGAGCTGTTTTTT
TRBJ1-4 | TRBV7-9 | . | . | CASSLAGGKEKLFF | TGTGCCAGCAGCTTAGCAGGGGGAAAAGAAAAACTGTTTTTT
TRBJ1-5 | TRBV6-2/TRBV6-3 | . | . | CASSYWGEQPQHF | TGTGCCAGCAGTTACTGGGGGGAACAGCCCCAGCATTTT
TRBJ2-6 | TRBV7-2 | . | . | CASSIGTHGANVLTF | TGTGCCAGCAGCATCGGGACCCATGGGGCCAACGTCCTGACTTTC
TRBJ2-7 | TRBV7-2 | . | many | CASSSRYSGYEQYF | TGTGCCAGCAGCTCCCGCTATTCAGGGTACGAGCAGTACTTC
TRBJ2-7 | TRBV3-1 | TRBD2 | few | CASSRREIGYEQYF | TGTGCCAGCAGCAGGCGGGAGATTGGCTACGAGCAGTACTTC
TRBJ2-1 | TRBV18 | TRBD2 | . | CASSPKQMTSGNYNEQFF | TGTGCCAGCTCACCAAAACAGATGACTAGCGGGAACTACAATGAGCAGTTCTTC
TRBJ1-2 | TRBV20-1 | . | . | CSASPGGSYNYGYTF | TGCAGTGCTAGTCCCGGGGGTAGTTATAACTATGGCTACACCTTC
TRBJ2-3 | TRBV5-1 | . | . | CASRPGSSTDTQYF | TGCGCCAGCCGTCCCGGGTCCAGCACAGATACGCAGTATTTT
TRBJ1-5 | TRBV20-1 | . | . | CSARDILGNQPQHF | TGCAGTGCTAGAGATATCTTGGGCAATCAGCCCCAGCATTTT
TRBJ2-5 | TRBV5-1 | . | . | CASSSPAGFTLETQYF | TGCGCCAGCAGCTCACCCGCCGGGTTTACCCTGGAGACCCAGTACTTC
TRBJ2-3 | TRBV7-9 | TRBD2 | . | CASSLDLGGPSTQYF | TGTGCCAGCAGCTTAGATCTGGGAGGGCCGAGTACGCAGTATTTT
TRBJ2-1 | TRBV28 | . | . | CASSSPRAIKEGEQFF | TGTGCCAGCAGTTCCCCTCGGGCTATAAAAGAGGGTGAGCAGTTCTTC
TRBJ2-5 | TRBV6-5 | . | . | CASSYSLVQGQETQYF | TGTGCCAGCAGTTACTCCCTTGTACAGGGCCAAGAGACCCAGTACTTC
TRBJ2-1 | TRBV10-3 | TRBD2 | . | CATTESGGAGEQFF | TGTGCCACCACCGAGTCCGGGGGGGCAGGTGAGCAGTTCTTC
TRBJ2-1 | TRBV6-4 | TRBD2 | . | CASSEMEGRANEQFF | TGTGCCAGCAGTGAGATGGAGGGGAGGGCCAATGAGCAGTTCTTC
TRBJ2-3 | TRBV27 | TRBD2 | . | CASNFPGLAKDTQYF | TGTGCCAGCAATTTTCCGGGACTAGCGAAGGATACGCAGTATTTT
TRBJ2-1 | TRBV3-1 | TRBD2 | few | CASSQDIRGGMDEQFF | TGTGCCAGCAGCCAAGATATCCGGGGGGGCATGGATGAGCAGTTCTTC
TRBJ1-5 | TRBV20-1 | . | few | CSTAPGGALQPQHF | TGCAGTACCGCGCCAGGAGGGGCCCTTCAGCCCCAGCATTTT
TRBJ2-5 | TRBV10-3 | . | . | CAISESHQETQYF | TGTGCCATCAGTGAGAGCCACCAAGAGACCCAGTACTTC
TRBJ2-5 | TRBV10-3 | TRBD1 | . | CAISEAGGTQYF | TGTGCCATCAGTGAGGCAGGGGGAACCCAGTACTTC
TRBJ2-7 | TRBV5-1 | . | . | CASSLAGPTAGYEQYF | TGCGCCAGCAGCTTGGCTGGGCCCACCGCCGGCTACGAGCAGTACTTC
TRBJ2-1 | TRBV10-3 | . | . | CAISVNGYNELFF | TGTGCCATCAGTGTGAACGGCTACAATGAGCTGTTCTTC
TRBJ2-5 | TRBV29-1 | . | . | CSVYGRGQETQYF | TGCAGCGTTTATGGTAGAGGTCAAGAGACCCAGTACTTC
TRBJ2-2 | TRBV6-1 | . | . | CASSSPNSGFGELFF | TGTGCCAGCAGTAGTCCAAATTCAGGGTTCGGGGAGCTGTTTTTT
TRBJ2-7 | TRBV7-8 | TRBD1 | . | CASSLGSSTGSYEQYF | TGTGCCAGCAGCTTAGGGTCGTCGACAGGGAGCTACGAGCAGTACTTC
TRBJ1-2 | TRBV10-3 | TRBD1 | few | CAISEIGQVLLGGYTF | TGTGCCATCAGTGAGATAGGACAGGTCCTTCTGGGAGGCTACACCTTC
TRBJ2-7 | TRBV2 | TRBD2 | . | CASSENPAGVTPYEQYF | TGTGCCAGCAGTGAAAATCCAGCGGGAGTCACCCCCTACGAGCAGTACTTC